These 15 T cell receptor beta chains were sequenced from one sample in a study of beta chain features in type 1 diabetes (dated by TCRdb to between 2018 and 2020). The receptor library was made with the immunoSEQ multiplex PCR assay. The entire amount of isolated RNA was reverse transcribed using the High Capacity cDNA Reverse Transcription Kit, so the sequenced TCRB transcripts were expressed ones. What TCRdb holds here is the immuneACCESS table cut down to in-frame rearrangements. Part of the clones is not present; checked against another copy, under half of the missing clones reflect an unresolved V gene, and the others are unexplained. Present in this sample are roughly 350,000 clones, approximately 9.9% of which were seen just once. The leading ten clones occupy 0.015% of the sample. Sequencing input: naive CD4+ T cells from blood. Read against the paper, the sample's cell subset or site label means: true naive CD4+ T cells. The receptor set was obtained from a woman aged 25-40 years in good health.

This sequence joins TRBV5-1 and TRBJ1-5; D uncertain. The CDR3 covers 13 residues. Germline V gene data show CDR1 as SGHRS and CDR2 as YFSETQ. Trimming cost V 0 bases and J 3 bases, with 4 bases left between them. CDR3 protein: CASSLEPNQPQHF. In DNA, the CDR3 is TGCGCCAGCAGCTTGGAGCCCAATCAGCCCCAGCATTTT.

The sample holds a few counts of this clone. The gene calls are TRBV4-2 and TRBJ2-3; 11 bases line up with TRBD2. V gave up 4 bases and J gave up 3 bases; unmatched junction bases: 3. CDR1 is LGHNA, CDR2 YNFKEQ, per germline. The CDR3 is 15 amino acids. This chain's CDR3 is CASSPGTSGTDTQYF. DNA for the CDR3: TGTGCCAGCAGCCCCGGGACTAGCGGAACAGATACGCAGTATTTT.

This chain joins TRBV6-5 and TRBJ2-7, with 11 bases that match TRBD1. The junction had 0 bases not matched to a gene; V was cut back by 2 bases and J by 3 bases. CDR1 is MNHEY and CDR2 is SVGAGI in the germline V gene. The CDR3 length is 14 residues. CDR3 DNA: TGTGCCAGCAGTTACGGGACAGGGGGCTACGAGCAGTACTTC. It encodes CASSYGTGGYEQYF.

In this sample, this clone turned up a few times. V is TRBV2 and J is TRBJ1-5; tentative D call: TRBD1 (6 bases). Per the germline V gene, CDR1 is SNHLY and CDR2 is FYNNEI. The length of the CDR3 is 13 residues. V lost 4 bases, J lost 4 bases, and 8 bases lay in between. This CDR3 is CASSVRGNQPQHF. DNA for the CDR3: TGTGCCAGCAGTGTCAGGGGAAATCAGCCCCAGCATTTT.

In the case of this clone: At one end, the junction sequence differs from germline, possibly due to a read error. The rearrangement links TRBV15 to TRBJ2-1; 10 bases line up with TRBD2. The CDR3 contains 16 residues. The germline V gene encodes CDR1 LNHNV and CDR2 YYDKDF (reference sequence). The CDR3 loop is CATSRDPGLAEGGRLF. Written as DNA, the CDR3 is TGTGCCACCAGCAGAGACCCCGGACTAGCGGAAGGAGGTCGGCTCTTC. The whole variable domain, remainder taken from reference TRBV15 and TRBJ2-1, is DAMVIQNPRYQVTQFGKPVTLSCSQTLNHNVMYWYQQKSSQAPKLLFHYYDKDFNNEADTPDNFQSRRPNTSFCFLDIRSPGLGDTAMYLCATSRDPGLAEGGRLFGPGTRLTVL.

The chain recombines TRBV19 with TRBJ1-5; D remains ambiguous. The V end lost 7 bases, the J end lost 6 bases, and 10 bases lay between the germline ends. CDR3 length: 12 amino acids. CDR1 and CDR2 (germline): LNHDA, SQIVND (reference sequence). CDR3 loop: CASNDRGQPQHF. The CDR3 DNA follows: TGTGCCAGTAACGATCGGGGTCAGCCCCAGCATTTT.

This clone was counted between two and nine times. The rearrangement links TRBV18 to TRBJ1-1; D is uncertain. Trimming left V 5 bases short and J 2 bases short, with 9 bases between. The CDR3 has 13 residues. Per germline, CDR1 KGHSH and CDR2 LQKENI. CDR3 nucleotide sequence: TGTGCCAGCTCAGGATCGGGAAACACTGAAGCTTTCTTT. Translating it yields CASSGSGNTEAFF.

This clone was counted only a few times. V usage is TRBV7-2 and J usage is TRBJ2-7, with 10 nucleotides matching TRBD2. CDR1 and CDR2 (germline): SGHTA, FQGNSA. V trimming: 3 bases; J trimming: 7 bases; junction bases outside the gene matches: 6. CDR3 length: 14 residues. The CDR3 coding sequence is TGTGCCAGCAGCTTTTCGCTAGCGGGAGATGAGCAGTACTTC. This gives the protein CASSFSLAGDEQYF.

This clone has just a few counts. CDR3 protein: CAISGTSGRAHEQYF. CDR3 in DNA: TGTGCCATCAGTGGGACTAGCGGGAGGGCCCACGAGCAGTACTTC. The chain couples TRBV10-3 to TRBJ2-7; 15 bases line up with TRBD2. Trimming cost V 4 bases and J 5 bases; bases outside gene matches: 3. Germline CDR1 reads ENHRY; CDR2 reads SYGVKD. The CDR3 has 15 amino acids.

V is TRBV30 and J is TRBJ1-1; D is ambiguous. Germline values: CDR1 GTSNPN, CDR2 SVGIG (reference sequence). Trimming removed 7 bases at V and 0 bases at J, with 9 bases between. The CDR3 length is 12 residues. The CDR3 spells CALNILNTEAFF. The CDR3 bases are TGTGCCTTGAACATTTTGAACACTGAAGCTTTCTTT.

The chain carries TRBV4-3 and TRBJ1-2, with a possible D match to TRBD1 (6 bases). V was shortened by 0 bases and J by 4 bases, with 15 bases between the two germline ends. Germline values: CDR1 LGHNA, CDR2 YSLEER. The CDR3 contains 16 residues. This CDR3 is CASSQDGQIRFYGYTF. The CDR3 region has the DNA TGCGCCAGCAGCCAAGATGGACAGATTCGCTTCTATGGCTACACCTTC.

This rearrangement joins TRBV28 to TRBJ2-5; 8 bases align to TRBD2. Germline CDR1 reads MDHEN; CDR2 reads SYDVKM. The CDR3 runs to 14 residues. V was clipped by 8 bases and J by 5 bases; unmatched bases: 10. The CDR3 loop is CASGVAGSRETQYF. DNA for the CDR3: TGTGCCAGCGGGGTAGCGGGATCGCGGGAGACCCAGTACTTC.

The chain uses TRBV7-6 and TRBJ1-2; D perhaps matches TRBD1 (6 bases). Trimming shortened V by 1 base and J by 0 bases, and 15 bases separated the two germline ends. Germline CDR1 SGHVS, CDR2 FNYEAQ. The CDR3 runs to 17 residues. The CDR3 nucleotides are TGTGCCAGCAGCTTAGACTTACAGGGCATAGCTAACTATGGCTACACCTTC. Its protein product is CASSLDLQGIANYGYTF.

This clone was observed a handful of times. The chain is built from TRBV7-2 and TRBJ2-7; D possibly corresponds to TRBD1 (7 bases). V lost 1 base and J lost 4, with 11 bases in between. CDR3 length: 14 residues. Germline-derived CDR1 and CDR2 are SGHTA and FQGNSA. In DNA form, the CDR3 reads TGTGCCAGCAGCTTAGGCGGGACAGAATACGAGCAGTACTTC. Its translation: CASSLGGTEYEQYF.

This chain uses TRBV19 with TRBJ1-1; 7 bases align to TRBD1. After removal of 3 bases from V and 0 bases from J, the junction contained 4 bases not matched to a gene. Germline V lookup: CDR1 LNHDA, CDR2 SQIVND (reference sequence). The CDR3 runs 15 residues. DNA of the CDR3: TGTGCCAGTAGTATCACAGGGGCAATGAACACTGAAGCTTTCTTT. Translation gives CASSITGAMNTEAFF.